The next 3 T cell receptor beta chains were all read from a single sample in a study of T cells after yellow fever vaccination. TCRdb itself ran the 5' RACE reads through MiXCR, one entry per CDR3 protein. Of approximately 300,000 distinct CDR3 sequences detected, around 11% appear once; the ten largest clones hold about 3%. Sample: CD4+ T cells sorted from PBMCs, taken 45 days after the yellow fever booster vaccination. Receptors originate from a man younger than 30 who received the YFV17D yellow fever vaccine.

The V call is TRBV4-3, the J call TRBJ1-6; D remains ambiguous. Trimming removed 0 bases from V and 8 bases from J, with 11 bases in between. Germline CDR1 reads LGHNA; CDR2 reads YSLEER. The CDR3 covers 15 residues. CDR3 coding DNA: TGCGCCAGCAGCCAAGAGCCCTTTAATGATTCACCCCTCCACTTT. Amino acid sequence: CASSQEPFNDSPLHF.

The CDR3 bases are TGTGCCAGCAGTTCTATAACCTTCCAAGAGACCCAGTACTTC. Its translation is CASSSITFQETQYF. The rearrangement links TRBV6-2 or TRBV6-3 to TRBJ2-5; D uncertain. The V end lost 4 bases, the J end lost 1 base, and 10 bases lay between the germline ends. The CDR3 length is 14 residues. CDR1 is MNHEY, CDR2 SVGEGT, per germline.

This clonotype was observed a handful of times. The rearrangement uses TRBV7-9 and TRBJ2-7, with D unresolved. Trimming removed 6 bases at V and 0 bases at J, with 6 bases between. The germline gives CDR1 SEHNR, CDR2 FQNEAQ (reference sequence). This CDR3 is built from 12 residues. This CDR3 is CASSFSSYEQYV. The DNA of the CDR3 is TGTGCCAGCAGTTTTAGCTCCTACGAGCAGTACGTC.